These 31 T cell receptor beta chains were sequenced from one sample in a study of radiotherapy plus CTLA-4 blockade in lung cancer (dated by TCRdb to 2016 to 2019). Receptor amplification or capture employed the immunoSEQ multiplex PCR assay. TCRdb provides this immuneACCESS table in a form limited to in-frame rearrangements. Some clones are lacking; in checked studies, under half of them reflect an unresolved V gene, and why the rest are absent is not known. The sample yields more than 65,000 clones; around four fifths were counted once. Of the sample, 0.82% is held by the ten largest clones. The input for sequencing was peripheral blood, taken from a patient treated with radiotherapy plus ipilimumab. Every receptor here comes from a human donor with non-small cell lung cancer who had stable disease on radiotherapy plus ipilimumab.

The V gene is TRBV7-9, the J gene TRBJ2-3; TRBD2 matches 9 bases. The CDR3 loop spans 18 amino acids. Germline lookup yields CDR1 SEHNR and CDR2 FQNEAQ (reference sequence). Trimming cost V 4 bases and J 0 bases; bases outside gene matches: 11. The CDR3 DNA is TGTGCCAGCAGCTCCTTGGACTTAGCGGGGGTAAGCACAGATACGCAGTATTTT. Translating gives CASSSLDLAGVSTDTQYF.

The CDR3 DNA sequence: TGTGCCAGCAGCTTAGAACGGGGGGGCTACGAGCAGTACTTC. Its protein product is CASSLERGGYEQYF. V and J are TRBV11-2 and TRBJ2-7; TRBD2 matches 8 bases. The V and J ends lost 0 bases and 3 bases, in that order; junction bases with no gene match: 1. The CDR3 covers 14 residues. Germline CDR1 and CDR2: SGHAT and FQNNGV.

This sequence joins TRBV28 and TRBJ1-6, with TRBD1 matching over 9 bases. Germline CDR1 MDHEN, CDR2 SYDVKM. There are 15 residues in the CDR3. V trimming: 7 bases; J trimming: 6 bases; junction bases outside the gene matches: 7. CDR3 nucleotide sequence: TGTGCCAGCACCCCGGGACAGGGTCGTAATTCACCCCTCCACTTT. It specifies CASTPGQGRNSPLHF.

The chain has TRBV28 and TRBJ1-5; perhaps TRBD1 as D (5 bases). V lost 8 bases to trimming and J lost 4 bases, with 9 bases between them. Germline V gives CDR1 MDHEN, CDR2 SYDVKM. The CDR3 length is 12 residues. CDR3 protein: CASQQANQPQHF. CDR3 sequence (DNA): TGTGCCAGCCAACAGGCGAATCAGCCCCAGCATTTT.

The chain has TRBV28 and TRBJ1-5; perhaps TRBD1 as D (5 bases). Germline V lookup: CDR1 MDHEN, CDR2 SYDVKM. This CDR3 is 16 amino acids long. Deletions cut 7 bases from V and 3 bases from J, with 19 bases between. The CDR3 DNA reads TGTGCCAGCATTAATTATGGGGGGGTAATCAATCAGCCCCAGCATTTT. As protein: CASINYGGVINQPQHF.

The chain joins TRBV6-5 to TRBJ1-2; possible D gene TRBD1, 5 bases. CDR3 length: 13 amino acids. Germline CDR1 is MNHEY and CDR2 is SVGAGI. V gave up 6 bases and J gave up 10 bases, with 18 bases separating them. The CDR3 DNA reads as TGTGCCAGCAGCCGACTTGGGACGGCGATCTACACCTTC. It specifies CASSRLGTAIYTF.

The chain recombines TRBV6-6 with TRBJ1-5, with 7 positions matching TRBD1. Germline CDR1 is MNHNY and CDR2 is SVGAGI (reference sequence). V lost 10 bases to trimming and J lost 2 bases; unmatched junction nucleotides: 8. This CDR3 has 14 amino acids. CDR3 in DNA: TGTGCCACCCTCCGACAGGGCCGCAATCAGCCCCAGCATTTT. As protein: CATLRQGRNQPQHF.

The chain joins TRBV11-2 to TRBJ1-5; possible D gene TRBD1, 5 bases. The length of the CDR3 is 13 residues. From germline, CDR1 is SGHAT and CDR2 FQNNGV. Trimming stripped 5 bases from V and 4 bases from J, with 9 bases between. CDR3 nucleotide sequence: TGTGCCAGCAGCCATGACAGAAATCAGCCCCAGCATTTT. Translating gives CASSHDRNQPQHF.

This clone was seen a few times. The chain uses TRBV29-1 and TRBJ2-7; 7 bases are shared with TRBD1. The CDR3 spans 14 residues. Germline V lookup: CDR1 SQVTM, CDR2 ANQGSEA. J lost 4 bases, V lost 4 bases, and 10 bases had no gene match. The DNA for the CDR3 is TGCAGCGTTGTAGTACAGGGGCTCCGGTACGAGCAGTACTTC. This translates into CSVVVQGLRYEQYF.

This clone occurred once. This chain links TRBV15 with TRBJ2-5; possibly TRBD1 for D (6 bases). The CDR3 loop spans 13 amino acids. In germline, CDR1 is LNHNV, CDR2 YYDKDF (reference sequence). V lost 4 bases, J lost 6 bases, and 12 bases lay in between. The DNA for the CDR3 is TGTGCCACCAGCATTGGAAGGGGGAAGACCCAGTACTTC. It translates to CATSIGRGKTQYF.

CDR3 amino acids: CASRSAGAAYEQYF. In DNA form, the CDR3 reads TGTGCCAGCAGAAGCGCGGGGGCAGCCTACGAGCAGTACTTC. The chain links TRBV11-2 to TRBJ2-7, with D maybe TRBD2 (7 bases). Trimming removed 6 bases at V and 2 bases at J, with 14 bases between. Per germline, CDR1 SGHAT and CDR2 FQNNGV. The CDR3 length is 14 residues.

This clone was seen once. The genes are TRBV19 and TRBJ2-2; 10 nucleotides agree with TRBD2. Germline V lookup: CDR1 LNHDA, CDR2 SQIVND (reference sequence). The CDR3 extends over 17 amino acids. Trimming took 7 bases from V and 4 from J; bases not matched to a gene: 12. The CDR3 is CASTASAGGPITGELFF. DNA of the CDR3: TGTGCCAGTACCGCCTCAGCGGGAGGGCCGATCACCGGGGAGCTGTTTTTT.

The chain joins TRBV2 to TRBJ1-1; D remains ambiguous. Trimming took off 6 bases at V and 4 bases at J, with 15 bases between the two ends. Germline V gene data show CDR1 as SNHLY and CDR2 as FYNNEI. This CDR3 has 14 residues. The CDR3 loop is CASREDLMGTEAFF. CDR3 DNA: TGTGCCAGCAGGGAGGACCTCATGGGCACTGAAGCTTTCTTT.

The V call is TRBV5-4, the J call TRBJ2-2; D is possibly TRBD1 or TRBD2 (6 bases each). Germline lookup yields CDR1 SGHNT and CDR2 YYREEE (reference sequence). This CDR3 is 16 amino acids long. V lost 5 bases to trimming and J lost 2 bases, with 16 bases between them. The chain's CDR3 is CASSQGGKANTGELFF. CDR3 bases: TGTGCCAGCAGTCAAGGGGGGAAAGCCAACACCGGGGAGCTGTTTTTT.

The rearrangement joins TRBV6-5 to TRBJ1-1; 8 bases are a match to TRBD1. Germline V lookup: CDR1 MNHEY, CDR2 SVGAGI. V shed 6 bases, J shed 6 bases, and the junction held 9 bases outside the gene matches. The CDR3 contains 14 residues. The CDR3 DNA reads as TGTGCCAGCAGCATGGACAGGGTTGAAGCTGAAGCTTTCTTT. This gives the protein CASSMDRVEAEAFF.

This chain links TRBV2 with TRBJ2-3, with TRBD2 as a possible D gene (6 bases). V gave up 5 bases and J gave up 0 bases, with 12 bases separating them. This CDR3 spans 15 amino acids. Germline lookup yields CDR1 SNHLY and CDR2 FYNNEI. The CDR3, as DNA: TGTGCCAGCAGTCTGCGGGGCCTCAGCACAGATACGCAGTATTTT. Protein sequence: CASSLRGLSTDTQYF.

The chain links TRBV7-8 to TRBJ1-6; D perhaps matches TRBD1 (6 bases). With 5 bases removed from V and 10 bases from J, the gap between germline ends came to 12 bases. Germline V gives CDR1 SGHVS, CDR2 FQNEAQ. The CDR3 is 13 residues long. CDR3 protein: CASSLGRGSPLHF. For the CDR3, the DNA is TGTGCCAGCAGCCTAGGAAGGGGGTCACCCCTCCACTTT.

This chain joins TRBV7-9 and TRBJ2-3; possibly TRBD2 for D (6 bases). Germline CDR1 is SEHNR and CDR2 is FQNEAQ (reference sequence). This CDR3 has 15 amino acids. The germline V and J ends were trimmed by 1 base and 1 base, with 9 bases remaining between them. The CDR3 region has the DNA TGTGCCAGCAGCTTAGTGGCGGGACGCACAGATACGCAGTATTTT. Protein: CASSLVAGRTDTQYF.

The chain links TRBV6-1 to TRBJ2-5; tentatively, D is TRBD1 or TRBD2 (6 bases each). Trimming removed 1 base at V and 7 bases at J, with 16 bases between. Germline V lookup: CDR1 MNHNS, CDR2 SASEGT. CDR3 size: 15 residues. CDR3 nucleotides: TGTGCCAGCAGTGAAGGGGGGGCTCTTTCGGGGACCCAGTACTTC. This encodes CASSEGGALSGTQYF.

CDR3 DNA: TGCGCCAGCAGCCGGGCGGGCTTGGAAGCCGGGGAGCTGTTTTTT. This codes for CASSRAGLEAGELFF. J is TRBJ2-2 and V is TRBV4-1, with D perhaps matching TRBD2 (5 bases). With 4 bases removed from V and 6 bases from J, the gap between germline ends came to 15 bases. Germline-derived CDR1 and CDR2 are MGHRA and YSYEKL. This CDR3 region has 15 residues.

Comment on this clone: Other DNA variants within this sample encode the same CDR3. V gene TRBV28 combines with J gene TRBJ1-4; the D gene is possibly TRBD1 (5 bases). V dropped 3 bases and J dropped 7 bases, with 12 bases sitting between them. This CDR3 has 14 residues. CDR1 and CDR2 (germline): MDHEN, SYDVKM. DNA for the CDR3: TGTGCCAGCAGTTTGGGGCAGGGAAGTGAAAAACTGTTTTTT. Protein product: CASSLGQGSEKLFF.

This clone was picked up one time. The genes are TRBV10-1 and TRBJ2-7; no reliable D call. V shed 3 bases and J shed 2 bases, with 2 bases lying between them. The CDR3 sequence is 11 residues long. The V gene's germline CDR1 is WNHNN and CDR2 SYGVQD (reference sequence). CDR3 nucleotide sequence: TGCGCCAGCAGTGAAACCTACGAGCAGTACTTC. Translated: CASSETYEQYF.

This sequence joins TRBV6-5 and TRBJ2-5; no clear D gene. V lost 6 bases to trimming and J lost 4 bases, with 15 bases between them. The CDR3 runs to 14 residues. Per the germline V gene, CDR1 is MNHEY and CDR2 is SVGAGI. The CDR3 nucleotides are TGTGCCAGCAGCCCCCGTGGTCAAGGAGAGACCCAGTACTTC. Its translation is CASSPRGQGETQYF.

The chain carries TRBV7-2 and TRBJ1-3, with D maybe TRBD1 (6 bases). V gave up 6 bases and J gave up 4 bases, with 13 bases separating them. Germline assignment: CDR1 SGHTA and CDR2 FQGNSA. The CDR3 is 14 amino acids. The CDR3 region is CASSQTGRGNTIYF. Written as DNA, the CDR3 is TGTGCCAGCAGTCAGACAGGCAGAGGAAACACCATATATTTT.

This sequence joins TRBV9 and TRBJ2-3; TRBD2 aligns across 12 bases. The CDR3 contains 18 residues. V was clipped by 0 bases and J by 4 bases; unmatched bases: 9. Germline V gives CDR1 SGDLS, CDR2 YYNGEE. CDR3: CASSVVPTSGGQADTQYF. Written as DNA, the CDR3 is TGTGCCAGCAGCGTAGTACCCACTAGCGGGGGGCAGGCAGATACGCAGTATTTT. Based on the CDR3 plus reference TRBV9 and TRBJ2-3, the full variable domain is DSGVTQTPKHLITATGQRVTLRCSPRSGDLSVYWYQQSLDQGLQFLIQYYNGEERAKGNILERFSAQQFPDLHSELNLSSLELGDSALYFCASSVVPTSGGQADTQYFGPGTRLTVL.

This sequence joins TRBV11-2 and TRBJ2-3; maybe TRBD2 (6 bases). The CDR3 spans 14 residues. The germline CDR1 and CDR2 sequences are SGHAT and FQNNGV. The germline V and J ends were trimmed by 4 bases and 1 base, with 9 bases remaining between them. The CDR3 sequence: CASSYSGGTDTQYF. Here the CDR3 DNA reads TGTGCCAGCAGCTATAGCGGAGGCACAGATACGCAGTATTTT.

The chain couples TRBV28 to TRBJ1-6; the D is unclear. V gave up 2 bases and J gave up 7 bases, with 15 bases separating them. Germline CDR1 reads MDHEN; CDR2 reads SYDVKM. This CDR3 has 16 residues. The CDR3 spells CASSLRAGGGNSPLHF. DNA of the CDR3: TGTGCCAGCAGTTTAAGGGCCGGAGGTGGGAATTCACCCCTCCACTTT.

The chain's CDR3 is CASSLEGRASGANVLTF. The CDR3 DNA sequence: TGCGCCAGCAGCTTGGAGGGCCGAGCCTCTGGGGCCAACGTCCTGACTTTC. The chain has TRBV5-1 and TRBJ2-6; D gene unclear. Germline CDR1 SGHRS, CDR2 YFSETQ. The V end was cut by 0 bases, the J end by 0 bases, with 10 bases between. CDR3 length equals 17 residues.

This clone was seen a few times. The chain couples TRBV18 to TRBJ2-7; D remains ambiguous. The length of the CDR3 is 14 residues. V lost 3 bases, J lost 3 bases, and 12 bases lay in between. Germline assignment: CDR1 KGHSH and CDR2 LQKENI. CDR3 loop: CASSPLDFIYEQYF. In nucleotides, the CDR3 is TGTGCCAGCTCACCTCTAGACTTTATCTACGAGCAGTACTTC.

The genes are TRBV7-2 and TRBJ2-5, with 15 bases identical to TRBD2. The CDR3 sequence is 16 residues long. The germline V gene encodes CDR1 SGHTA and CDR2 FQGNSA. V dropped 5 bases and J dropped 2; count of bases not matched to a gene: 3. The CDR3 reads CASSVGLAGGQETQYF. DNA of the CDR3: TGTGCCAGCAGCGTTGGACTAGCGGGGGGGCAAGAGACCCAGTACTTC.

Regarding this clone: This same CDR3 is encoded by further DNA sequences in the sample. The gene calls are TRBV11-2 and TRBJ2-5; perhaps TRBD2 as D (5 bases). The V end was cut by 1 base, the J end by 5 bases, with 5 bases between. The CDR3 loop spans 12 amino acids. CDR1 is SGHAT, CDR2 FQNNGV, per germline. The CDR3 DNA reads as TGTGCCAGCAGCTTAGCGGGGGAGACCCAGTACTTC. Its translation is CASSLAGETQYF.